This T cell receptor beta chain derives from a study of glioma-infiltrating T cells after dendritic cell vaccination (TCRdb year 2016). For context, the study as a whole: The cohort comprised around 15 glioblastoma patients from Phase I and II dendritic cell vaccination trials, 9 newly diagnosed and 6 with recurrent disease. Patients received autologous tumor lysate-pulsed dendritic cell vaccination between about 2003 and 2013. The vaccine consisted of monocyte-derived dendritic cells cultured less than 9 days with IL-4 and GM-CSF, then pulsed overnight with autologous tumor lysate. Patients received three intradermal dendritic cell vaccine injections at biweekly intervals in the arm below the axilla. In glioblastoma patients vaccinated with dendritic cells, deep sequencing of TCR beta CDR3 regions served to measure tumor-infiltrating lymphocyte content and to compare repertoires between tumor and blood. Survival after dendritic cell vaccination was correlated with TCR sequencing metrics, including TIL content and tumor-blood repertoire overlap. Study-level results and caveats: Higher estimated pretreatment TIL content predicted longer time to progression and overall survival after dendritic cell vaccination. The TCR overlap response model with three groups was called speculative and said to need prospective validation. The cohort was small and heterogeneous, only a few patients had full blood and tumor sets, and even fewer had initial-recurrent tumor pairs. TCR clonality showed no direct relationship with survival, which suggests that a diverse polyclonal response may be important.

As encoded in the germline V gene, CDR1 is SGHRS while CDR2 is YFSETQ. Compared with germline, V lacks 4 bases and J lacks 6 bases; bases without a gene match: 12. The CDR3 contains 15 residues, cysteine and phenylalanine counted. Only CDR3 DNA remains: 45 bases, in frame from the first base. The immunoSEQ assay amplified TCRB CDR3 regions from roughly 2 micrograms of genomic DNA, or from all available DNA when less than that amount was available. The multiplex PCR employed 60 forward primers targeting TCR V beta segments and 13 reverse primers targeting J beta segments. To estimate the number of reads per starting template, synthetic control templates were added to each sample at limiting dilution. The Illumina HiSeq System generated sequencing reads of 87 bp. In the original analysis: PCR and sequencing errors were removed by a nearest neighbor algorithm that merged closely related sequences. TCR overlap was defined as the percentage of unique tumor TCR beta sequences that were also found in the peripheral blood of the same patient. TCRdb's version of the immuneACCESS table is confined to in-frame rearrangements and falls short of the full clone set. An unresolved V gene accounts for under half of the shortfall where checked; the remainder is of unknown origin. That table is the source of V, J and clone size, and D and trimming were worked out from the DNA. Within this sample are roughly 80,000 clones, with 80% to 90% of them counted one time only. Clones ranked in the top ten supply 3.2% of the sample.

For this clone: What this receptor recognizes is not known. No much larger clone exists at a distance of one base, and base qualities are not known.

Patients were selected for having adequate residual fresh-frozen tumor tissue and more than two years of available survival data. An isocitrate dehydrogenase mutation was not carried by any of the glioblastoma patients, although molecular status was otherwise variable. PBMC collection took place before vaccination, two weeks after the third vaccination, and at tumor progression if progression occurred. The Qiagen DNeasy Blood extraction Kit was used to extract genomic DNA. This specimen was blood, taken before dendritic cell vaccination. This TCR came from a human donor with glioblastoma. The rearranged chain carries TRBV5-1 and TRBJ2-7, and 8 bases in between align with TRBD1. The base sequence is TGCGCCAGCAGCCAGCTTGGGACAGGCGGGACCGAGCAGTACTTC. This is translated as CASSQLGTGGTEQYF. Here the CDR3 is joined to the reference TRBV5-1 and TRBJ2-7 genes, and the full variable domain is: KAGVTQTPRYLIKTRGQQVTLSCSPISGHRSVSWYQQTPGQGLQFLFEYFSETQRNKGNFPGRFSGRQFSNSRSEMNVSTLELGDSALYLCASSQLGTGGTEQYFGPGTRLTVT.